Listed here are 14 T cell receptor beta chains from one sample, sequenced in a study of T cell responses to AZD1222 COVID-19 vaccine. Measured with immunoSEQ multiplex PCR; TCRdb has only the in-frame clones, and not every one. The sample consists of about 200,000 clones, roughly nine tenths of them appearing once. The material was peripheral blood, obtained 28 days after the second AZD1222 dose. The source of these receptors is an adult who received the AZD1222 COVID-19 vaccine.

The chain links TRBV7-8 to TRBJ2-3, with D perhaps given as TRBD1 or TRBD2 (5 bases each). The CDR3 loop spans 16 amino acids. CDR1 and CDR2 (germline): SGHVS, FQNEAQ. The ends were cut back, 4 bases at V and 4 bases at J, with 18 bases in the middle. The CDR3: CASSSLDKGDADTQYF. CDR3 DNA: TGTGCCAGCAGCTCCTTGGACAAAGGGGACGCAGATACGCAGTATTTT.

The rearrangement links TRBV3-1 (or the pseudogene TRBV3-2) to TRBJ2-1, with 9 bases matching TRBD1. Unmatched junction bases numbered 9, after V lost 2 bases and J lost 7 bases. The CDR3 is 16 residues long. Germline assignment: CDR1 LGHDT and CDR2 YNNKEL (reference sequence). CDR3 sequence: CASSQIRGQGTNEQFF. CDR3 coding DNA: TGTGCCAGCAGCCAAATCAGAGGACAGGGGACGAATGAGCAGTTCTTC.

The chain combines TRBV19 with TRBJ2-1; D ambiguous. V was cut by 3 bases and J by 2 bases, with 5 bases left in between. This CDR3 is 13 amino acids long. Germline V gene lookup returns CDR1 LNHDA and CDR2 SQIVND (reference sequence). The DNA for the CDR3 is TGTGCCAGTAGTATTAACCCCTACAATGAGCAGTTCTTC. Translated, it gives CASSINPYNEQFF.

The CDR3 here is CASSLGTTTNEKLFF. Here the CDR3 DNA reads TGTGCCAGCAGCTTAGGGACAACAACTAATGAAAAACTGTTTTTT. This sequence joins TRBV7-2 and TRBJ1-4, with D tentatively TRBD1 (5 bases). V was trimmed by 1 base and J by 0 bases, leaving 6 bases between them. Germline CDR1 reads SGHTA; CDR2 reads FQGNSA. This CDR3 region has 15 residues. The variable domain in full, with the rest retrieved from reference TRBV7-2 and TRBJ1-4, is GAGVSQSPSNKVTEKGKDVELRCDPISGHTALYWYRQSLGQGLEFLIYFQGNSAPDKSGLPSDRFSAERTGGSVSTLTIQRTQQEDSAVYLCASSLGTTTNEKLFFGSGTQLSVL.

This clone was counted only a few times. The chain carries TRBV5-4 and TRBJ1-2, with a possible D match to TRBD1 (5 bases). V was pared by 4 bases and J by 0 bases, with 16 bases between. Per germline, CDR1 SGHNT and CDR2 YYREEE (reference sequence). CDR3 size: 16 residues. The CDR3 sequence: CASSPNPGGANYGYTF. The CDR3, as DNA: TGTGCCAGCAGCCCCAACCCCGGGGGGGCTAACTATGGCTACACCTTC.

This clone was picked up one time. DNA of the CDR3: TGTGCCAGCAGCCGCCTAGCCCCGGGGGGCGAGCAGTACTTC. Translation: CASSRLAPGGEQYF. V and J are TRBV7-9 and TRBJ2-7, with TRBD2 matching 7 bases. The CDR3 is made up of 14 amino acids. V dropped 5 bases and J dropped 6; count of bases not matched to a gene: 10. Germline V gene data show CDR1 as SEHNR and CDR2 as FQNEAQ (reference sequence).

The chain couples TRBV5-1 to TRBJ1-2; maybe TRBD1 (5 bases). The V and J ends lost 0 bases and 8 bases respectively, with 8 bases between them. Germline V gene sequence: CDR1 SGHRS, CDR2 YFSETQ. There are 12 residues in the CDR3. The chain's CDR3 is CASSLAQEGYTF. CDR3 coding DNA: TGCGCCAGCAGCTTGGCACAGGAGGGCTACACCTTC.

This clone has only a few counts. The chain joins TRBV29-1 to TRBJ1-2, with D unclear. V was clipped by 5 bases and J by 5 bases, with 0 bases between them. CDR3 length: 8 amino acids. Germline V CDR1 and CDR2: SQVTM, ANQGSEA. The CDR3 loop is CSVYGYTF. Here the CDR3 DNA reads TGCAGCGTTTATGGCTACACCTTC.

This chain connects TRBV29-1 to TRBJ2-1; D is uncertain. V was shortened by 5 bases and J by 7 bases, with 9 bases between the two germline ends. Germline loops: CDR1 SQVTM, CDR2 ANQGSEA. The length of the CDR3 is 11 residues. The CDR3 DNA reads as TGCAGCGTTCTCCCTGGAAATGAGCAGTTCTTC. Protein product: CSVLPGNEQFF.

The chain recombines TRBV4-1 with TRBJ2-2; tentative D call: TRBD2 (5 bases). Trimming took off 5 bases at V and 1 base at J, with 11 bases between the two ends. CDR3 length: 15 amino acids. CDR1 and CDR2 from the germline V gene are MGHRA and YSYEKL. The CDR3 is CASSERAGNTGELFF. In DNA, the CDR3 is TGCGCCAGCAGCGAGAGGGCCGGGAACACCGGGGAGCTGTTTTTT.

The chain is built from TRBV6-5 and TRBJ1-5, with TRBD1 identical over 8 bases. J was trimmed by 6 bases and V by 4 bases; bases with no gene match: 8. CDR3 length: 15 amino acids. Germline CDR1 MNHEY, CDR2 SVGAGI. This chain's CDR3 is CASSSSRTGSQPQHF. CDR3 in DNA: TGTGCCAGCAGTTCGTCTCGGACAGGGAGTCAGCCCCAGCATTTT.

The chain joins TRBV7-3 to TRBJ1-2; 11 nucleotides align to TRBD1. CDR3 length: 14 amino acids. Trimming took 3 bases from V and 3 from J; bases not matched to a gene: 0. Germline V gives CDR1 SGHTA, CDR2 FQGTGA. CDR3 sequence (DNA): TGTGCCAGCAGCTTGGGACAGGGGGACTATGGCTACACCTTC. Translation: CASSLGQGDYGYTF.

The CDR3 DNA sequence: TGTGCCAGCAGCGTAGAAGCCCCTTACTTTGCTTTCGACTCCTACAATGAGCAGTTCTTC. Its protein product is CASSVEAPYFAFDSYNEQFF. The chain couples TRBV9 to TRBJ2-1; D gene unclear. V shed 0 bases and J shed 0 bases, with 22 bases lying between them. Germline lookup yields CDR1 SGDLS and CDR2 YYNGEE. CDR3 length equals 20 residues.

The chain recombines TRBV7-3 with TRBJ1-1, with TRBD1 identical over 7 bases. CDR3 length: 16 residues. V shed 4 bases, J shed 6 bases, and the junction held 14 bases outside the gene matches. The germline CDR1 and CDR2 sequences are SGHTA and FQGTGA. The CDR3 nucleotides are TGTGCCAGCAGCTCCCATCCAGGGGGATTAGTTCCTGAAGCTTTCTTT. Translation: CASSSHPGGLVPEAFF. Combining the CDR3 with reference TRBV7-3 and TRBJ1-1 gives the whole variable domain GAGVSQTPSNKVTEKGKYVELRCDPISGHTALYWYRQSLGQGPEFLIYFQGTGAADDSGLPNDRFFAVRPEGSVSTLKIQRTERGDSAVYLCASSSHPGGLVPEAFFGQGTRLTVV.